This T cell receptor beta chain was documented in a study of Tregs in tolerant kidney transplant recipients (dated by TCRdb to the late 2010s). Describing the broader study: Other Treg samples came from an approximately 3-day mixed lymphocyte reaction with belatacept, some followed by a roughly 5-day donor restimulation, before sorting recipient CD4+CD25+CD127- cells. During sorting of primary belatacept mixed lymphocyte reaction cultures, recipient cells were distinguished from donor cells with antibodies. TCRbeta sequencing was used in the study to identify donor-specific regulatory T cells before combined kidney and bone marrow transplantation, and the identified cells were then tracked after transplant. In 3 healthy controls, several methods of expanding Tregs specific for an allogeneic donor were compared by TCRbeta repertoire sequencing. Overall study outcomes, separate from this receptor: Because only a small number of patients were included, the study had limitations, and the results will need to be validated in larger populations as well as under other immunosuppression protocols. Biological reproducibility was not examined directly, but technical replication error appeared to be minimal. The most biologically relevant and donor-specific TCRbeta repertoire appeared to be identified by expanding Tregs with activated donor B cells.

This clone was observed once. Its specific antigen is unknown. No clone much larger than this one lies a single base away; base qualities are absent. Blood from healthy controls was obtained either as purchased buffy coats or from healthy volunteers. Healthy control blood was processed to PBMCs by Ficoll density gradient and cryopreserved, and patient PBMCs were collected before and after transplant. Genomic DNA was extracted from sorted cells with the QIAGEN DNeasy Blood and Tissue Kit for TCRbeta CDR3 sequencing. Through immunoSEQ, high-throughput TCRbeta CDR3 sequencing was done commercially, including PCR amplification with internal controls and bias correction. The paper's data handling went like this. Unique productive TCRbeta sequences were defined by CDR3 nucleotide sequence when primers matched and otherwise by CDR3 amino acid sequence together with Vbeta and Jbeta genes. A sequence was defined as donor-reactive if the sequence was expanded at least 5-fold in CFSE-low cells compared with unstimulated cells and had a frequency of at least 0.01% in CFSE-low cells. Repertoire divergence was quantified by Jensen-Shannon divergence calculated from the top 100 TCRbeta sequences ranked by frequency. For samples with multiple sequencing runs, sorting error was corrected separately for each run before the runs were pooled. TCRdb obtained this table from immuneACCESS and retained in-frame rearrangements with V and J assigned. These tables miss some clones; where compared with another copy, unresolved V genes account for less than half of the shortfall, and the remainder is unexplained. Clone size and the V and J calls come from that table; the DNA yielded D and trimming. The sample includes fewer than 45,000 clones, with over 95% observed a single time. Jointly, the top ten make up about 0.36% of the sample.

This clonotype was obtained from a human donor in good health. The material sequenced was Tregs from blood cultured with allogeneic cells.

The bases are TGCGCCAGCAGTCAGGCTGATGTTTCCTACGAGCAGTACTTC. Translation gives CASSQADVSYEQYF. The V and J segments used are TRBV23-1 and TRBJ2-7; no D gene call is confident. TRBV23-1 is flagged as an ORF with uncertain function. V loses 3 bases of germline sequence and J loses 1 base, and the interval between the two ends is 10 bases. The CDR3 runs 14 amino acids, cysteine and phenylalanine included. Only the CDR3 part of the read is kept: 42 bases, read in frame from the first base.